A single sample is the source of the 30 T cell receptor beta chains below, sequenced in a study of chemoradiotherapy in HPV16-positive cancers. The data were produced by immunoSEQ multiplex PCR, yet TCRdb's version contains in-frame clones alone and is incomplete. The sample records about 7,200 clones, under 80% being singletons. Sample collection occurred from a patient who underwent chemoradiotherapy. These receptors were collected from a human donor with HPV-associated anogenital cancer.

This clone was seen only once. The genes are TRBV5-4 and TRBJ1-1; no definite D call. CDR1 and CDR2 from the germline V gene are SGHNT and YYREEE (reference sequence). V lost 0 bases and J 3 bases, leaving 6 bases between the germline ends. The CDR3 consists of 13 residues. CDR3 DNA: TGTGCCAGCAGCTTGGACCTAGACACTGAAGCTTTCTTT. Translated: CASSLDLDTEAFF.

This chain joins TRBV2 and TRBJ1-2; D remains unclear. The CDR3 is 14 amino acids. V lost 7 bases, J lost 4 bases, and 16 bases lay in between. Germline values: CDR1 SNHLY, CDR2 FYNNEI. The CDR3 DNA is TGTGCCAGCAAGTCCGCCAGCCACCGCTATGGCTACACCTTC. Protein sequence: CASKSASHRYGYTF.

This clone qualifies as medium-sized. The chain combines TRBV30 with TRBJ1-6; maybe TRBD1 (5 bases). The V gene lost 0 bases and the J gene lost 9 bases, with 18 bases spanning the gap. CDR1 and CDR2 from the germline V gene are GTSNPN and SVGIG (reference sequence). The CDR3 loop spans 16 amino acids. In DNA, the CDR3 is TGTGCCTGGAGTGTCCCTGGGACTGTGGGGACTTCACCCCTCCACTTT. Amino acid sequence: CAWSVPGTVGTSPLHF. Complete variable domain (other parts from reference TRBV30 and TRBJ1-6): SQTIHQWPATLVQPVGSPLSLECTVEGTSNPNLYWYRQAAGRGLQLLFYSVGIGQISSEVPQNLSASRPQDRQFILSSKKLLLSDSGFYLCAWSVPGTVGTSPLHFGNGTRLTVT.

This clone was observed a few times. The rearrangement links TRBV5-1 to TRBJ2-6; the D is unclear. CDR3 length equals 14 residues. Germline CDR1 SGHRS, CDR2 YFSETQ. V was clipped by 4 bases and J by 0 bases, with 5 bases between them. CDR3 DNA sequence: TGCGCCAGCAGCCCTTACTCTGGGGCCAACGTCCTGACTTTC. Translation gives CASSPYSGANVLTF.

The J gene is TRBJ1-3, the V gene TRBV7-2; maybe TRBD1 (6 bases). Germline V gives CDR1 SGHTA, CDR2 FQGNSA. The CDR3 contains 14 residues. V shed 1 base and J shed 9 bases, with 13 bases lying between them. The CDR3 DNA is TGTGCCAGCAGCTTAGGAGTGGGGGCTGGCACCATATATTTT. This codes for CASSLGVGAGTIYF.

The chain is built from TRBV9 and TRBJ2-2; 8 nucleotides agree with TRBD1. Germline CDR1 SGDLS, CDR2 YYNGEE. J lost 5 bases, V lost 1 base, and 7 bases had no gene match. The length of the CDR3 is 16 residues. As DNA, the CDR3 is TGTGCCAGCAGCGTAACCCTCCGACAGGGGACCGGGGAGCTGTTTTTT. Translated: CASSVTLRQGTGELFF.

V is TRBV4-2 and J is TRBJ2-7; 11 positions agree with TRBD2. The ends lost 0 bases at V and 4 bases at J; junction bases unmatched: 8. Per germline, CDR1 LGHNA and CDR2 YNFKEQ. The CDR3 runs 17 residues. CDR3 in DNA: TGTGCCAGCAGCCAAGAGTGGCTAGCGGGGGGACAGTACGAGCAGTACTTC. Residues: CASSQEWLAGGQYEQYF.

Only one count was recorded for this clone. The genes are TRBV9 and TRBJ2-7; 9 bases align to TRBD1. CDR1 and CDR2 (germline): SGDLS, YYNGEE. This CDR3 has 14 residues. V gave up 6 bases and J gave up 4 bases; unmatched junction bases: 8. The DNA for the CDR3 is TGTGCCAGCACCCCGGGACAGGGAATATACGAGCAGTACTTC. It yields the protein CASTPGQGIYEQYF.

The rearrangement uses TRBV6-6 and TRBJ1-4, with TRBD1 identical over 7 bases. There are 16 residues in the CDR3. V lost 0 bases to trimming and J lost 7 bases; unmatched junction nucleotides: 8. Per the germline V gene, CDR1 is MNHNY and CDR2 is SVGAGI (reference sequence). The CDR3: CASSYSLPGQPEKLFF. CDR3 DNA sequence: TGTGCCAGCAGTTACTCCCTACCGGGACAGCCTGAAAAACTGTTTTTT.

V and J are TRBV18 and TRBJ1-5, with 10 bases fitting TRBD1. This CDR3 has 15 amino acids. CDR1 and CDR2 from the germline V gene are KGHSH and LQKENI. The ends lost 6 bases at V and 2 bases at J; junction bases unmatched: 4. CDR3 residues: CASSLGTGGNQPQHF. The DNA for the CDR3 is TGTGCCAGCTCTCTCGGGACAGGGGGCAATCAGCCCCAGCATTTT.

The V gene is TRBV5-1, the J gene TRBJ1-2; 7 nucleotides align to TRBD1. The CDR3 contains 14 residues. V lost 4 bases to trimming and J lost 4 bases; unmatched junction nucleotides: 7. Germline CDR1 is SGHRS and CDR2 is YFSETQ. The CDR3 nucleotides are TGCGCCAGCAGCCCCCCGGGACAGAGCTATGGCTACACCTTC. Translated: CASSPPGQSYGYTF.

This clone came up once. The rearrangement uses TRBV19 and TRBJ2-2; no firm D call. The CDR3 totals 14 residues. CDR1 is LNHDA, CDR2 SQIVND, per germline (reference sequence). V was cut by 3 bases and J by 8 bases, with 13 bases left in between. CDR3 sequence: CASSINLSPGELFF. Here the CDR3 DNA reads TGTGCCAGTAGTATTAATCTATCGCCTGGGGAGCTGTTTTTT.

The chain recombines TRBV7-8 with TRBJ2-1; the D is unclear. The length of the CDR3 is 16 residues. The germline gives CDR1 SGHVS, CDR2 FQNEAQ. V was cut by 2 bases and J by 0 bases, with 11 bases left in between. The CDR3 spells CASSLRVRSSYNEQFF. The CDR3 coding sequence is TGTGCCAGCAGCTTACGGGTTAGAAGCTCCTACAATGAGCAGTTCTTC. The full variable domain, with the rest looked up from reference TRBV7-8 and TRBJ2-1, is GAGVSQSPRYKVAKRGQDVALRCDPISGHVSLFWYQQALGQGPEFLTYFQNEAQLDKSGLPSDRFFAERPEGSVSTLKIQRTQQEDSAVYLCASSLRVRSSYNEQFFGPGTRLTVL.

V usage is TRBV6-6 and J usage is TRBJ1-2; D might be TRBD1 (6 bases). The CDR3 has 14 residues. CDR1 is MNHNY, CDR2 SVGAGI, per germline (reference sequence). V lost 5 bases, J lost 8 bases, and 18 bases lay in between. CDR3: CASSPIGGRGGYTF. In DNA form, the CDR3 reads TGTGCCAGCAGTCCGATTGGGGGCAGGGGAGGCTACACCTTC.

The chain joins TRBV7-9 to TRBJ2-2; D call uncertain. The CDR3 runs 14 residues. Germline loops: CDR1 SEHNR, CDR2 FQNEAQ (reference sequence). The V end lost 1 base, the J end lost 5 bases, and 8 bases lay between the germline ends. The CDR3 DNA reads TGTGCCAGCAGCTTAGGACGGCTTACCGGGGAGCTGTTTTTT. This sequence encodes CASSLGRLTGELFF. Full variable domain (missing parts from reference TRBV7-9 and TRBJ2-2): DTGVSQNPRHKITKRGQNVTFRCDPISEHNRLYWYRQTLGQGPEFLTYFQNEAQLEKSRLLSDRFSAERPKGSFSTLEIQRTEQGDSAMYLCASSLGRLTGELFFGEGSRLTVL.

The rearrangement links TRBV4-2 to TRBJ1-1, with D possibly TRBD1 on 6 matching bases. CDR1 and CDR2 (germline): LGHNA, YNFKEQ. The CDR3 runs 15 residues. The V end lost 0 bases, the J end lost 5 bases, and 13 bases lay between the germline ends. The CDR3 DNA sequence: TGTGCCAGCAGCCAAGAGAGAGGGGGAGATACTGAAGCTTTCTTT. Protein sequence: CASSQERGGDTEAFF.

The chain employs TRBV27 and TRBJ2-7, with 9 bases identical to TRBD2. This CDR3 has 14 residues. Germline V gives CDR1 MNHEY, CDR2 SMNVEV (reference sequence). Trimming took 4 bases from V and 4 from J; bases not matched to a gene: 5. The CDR3 DNA is TGTGCCAGCAGTTGGGCTAGCGGGGTTTACGAGCAGTACTTC. Translation: CASSWASGVYEQYF.

This clone was picked up a small number of times. This rearrangement joins TRBV6-4 to TRBJ1-1; no definite D call. Germline CDR1 is MRHNA and CDR2 is SNTAGT. The CDR3 consists of 14 residues. With 0 bases removed from V and 5 bases from J, the gap between germline ends came to 10 bases. In nucleotides, the CDR3 is TGTGCCAGCAGTGACTCGGAGGAGGGTACTGAAGCTTTCTTT. This codes for CASSDSEEGTEAFF.

In this sample, this clone turned up a few times. The chain employs TRBV5-6 and TRBJ1-3; D is possibly TRBD1 (5 bases). Trimming stripped 1 base from V and 7 bases from J, with 6 bases between. The CDR3 covers 12 residues. Germline V gives CDR1 SGHDT, CDR2 YYEEEE. The CDR3 region has the DNA TGTGCCAGCAGCTTGTGGGGGAACACCATATATTTT. Its translation is CASSLWGNTIYF.

The chain employs TRBV7-9 and TRBJ1-5; tentative D call: TRBD1 (6 bases). Germline values: CDR1 SEHNR, CDR2 FQNEAQ (reference sequence). This CDR3 has 17 residues. V lost 3 bases and J lost 3, with 18 bases in between. The CDR3: CASSFGSLQGSNQPQHF. In nucleotides, the CDR3 is TGTGCCAGCAGCTTCGGCTCTCTACAGGGCTCCAATCAGCCCCAGCATTTT.

This chain joins TRBV27 and TRBJ2-6, with D perhaps being TRBD1 or TRBD2 (6 bases each). V was clipped by 7 bases and J by 1 base, with 14 bases between them. The CDR3 sequence is 16 residues long. Germline V gene sequence: CDR1 MNHEY, CDR2 SMNVEV (reference sequence). The DNA for the CDR3 is TGTGCCAGCAAGGGGGGTTCGAGGTCTGGGGCCAACGTCCTGACTTTC. It specifies CASKGGSRSGANVLTF.

This rearrangement joins TRBV10-3 to TRBJ1-5, with D perhaps TRBD1 (6 bases). Trimming took 6 bases from V and 6 from J, leaving 21 bases between them. The CDR3 consists of 16 residues. Germline lookup yields CDR1 ENHRY and CDR2 SYGVKD. The DNA for the CDR3 is TGTGCCATCAGCAAGACGGGCACCATGACAGGTCAGCCCCAGCATTTT. It is translated as CAISKTGTMTGQPQHF.

This chain links TRBV29-1 with TRBJ2-7; no clear D. Germline CDR1 and CDR2: SQVTM and ANQGSEA. The CDR3 runs to 11 residues. The ends were cut back, 3 bases at V and 10 bases at J, with 13 bases in the middle. This chain's CDR3 is CSVDAGNFQYF. The CDR3 nucleotides read TGCAGCGTTGACGCAGGAAACTTTCAGTACTTC.

The V gene is TRBV7-8, the J gene TRBJ1-1; D not resolved. The CDR3 is 13 residues long. The germline V gene has CDR1 SGHVS and CDR2 FQNEAQ. Trimming removed 3 bases at V and 1 base at J, with 6 bases between. The CDR3 loop reads CASSFTENTEAFF. CDR3 bases: TGTGCCAGCAGCTTTACCGAGAACACTGAAGCTTTCTTT.

The chain combines TRBV28 with TRBJ1-4, with a possible D match to TRBD1 (5 bases). The CDR3 totals 13 residues. The V and J ends lost 8 bases and 8 bases respectively, with 15 bases between them. Germline CDR1 reads MDHEN; CDR2 reads SYDVKM. As DNA, the CDR3 is TGTGCCAGCCTTCCAGGGTCGGAAGAAAAACTGTTTTTT. It codes for CASLPGSEEKLFF. Based on the CDR3 plus reference TRBV28 and TRBJ1-4, the full variable domain is DVKVTQSSRYLVKRTGEKVFLECVQDMDHENMFWYRQDPGLGLRLIYFSYDVKMKEKGDIPEGYSVSREKKERFSLILESASTNQTSMYLCASLPGSEEKLFFGSGTQLSVL.

The chain links TRBV28 to TRBJ2-5; 9 positions match TRBD1. With V trimmed by 4 bases and J by 1 base, 10 bases remained unmatched. The CDR3 is made up of 17 amino acids. Germline CDR1 and CDR2: MDHEN and SYDVKM. The CDR3, as DNA: TGTGCCAGCAGTTCCCACCTCCGGGACAGGGCCCAAGAGACCCAGTACTTC. Its translation: CASSSHLRDRAQETQYF.

The chain couples TRBV2 to TRBJ1-6; D might be TRBD1 (6 bases). Looked up from germline, CDR1 is SNHLY and CDR2 is FYNNEI. The CDR3 has 14 residues. V was cut by 1 base and J by 8 bases, with 9 bases left in between. The CDR3 nucleotides are TGTGCCAGCAGTGAAGACAGGGTCGATTCACCCCTCCACTTT. Protein: CASSEDRVDSPLHF.

The chain links TRBV28 to TRBJ1-5; TRBD1 aligns across 8 bases. V shed 7 bases and J 1 base; nucleotides not matched to a gene: 9. Germline V lookup: CDR1 MDHEN, CDR2 SYDVKM. The CDR3 contains 16 residues. Here the CDR3 reads CASNDRGWRSNQPQHF. As DNA, the CDR3 is TGTGCCAGCAACGACAGGGGTTGGAGGAGCAATCAGCCCCAGCATTTT. The variable domain in full, with the rest retrieved from reference TRBV28 and TRBJ1-5, is DVKVTQSSRYLVKRTGEKVFLECVQDMDHENMFWYRQDPGLGLRLIYFSYDVKMKEKGDIPEGYSVSREKKERFSLILESASTNQTSMYLCASNDRGWRSNQPQHFGDGTRLSIL.

The chain recombines TRBV19 with TRBJ1-2; D is ambiguous. The CDR3 consists of 14 residues. Germline values: CDR1 LNHDA, CDR2 SQIVND (reference sequence). The germline V and J ends were trimmed by 4 bases and 4 bases, with 13 bases remaining between them. Here the CDR3 DNA reads TGTGCCAGTAGTAATGTGGAACGGGGCTATGGCTACACCTTC. Its protein product is CASSNVERGYGYTF.

The chain has TRBV14 and TRBJ2-3; D might be TRBD1 or TRBD2, each matching 5 bases. The CDR3 consists of 20 residues. Germline CDR1 reads SGHDN; CDR2 reads FVKESK. Between the trimmed V and J ends, which lost 6 bases and 2 bases, there was a span of 30 bases. This CDR3 reads CASRRMVTNPGTPHTDTQYF. CDR3 bases: TGTGCCAGCAGACGCATGGTGACGAACCCTGGGACCCCTCACACAGATACGCAGTATTTT.